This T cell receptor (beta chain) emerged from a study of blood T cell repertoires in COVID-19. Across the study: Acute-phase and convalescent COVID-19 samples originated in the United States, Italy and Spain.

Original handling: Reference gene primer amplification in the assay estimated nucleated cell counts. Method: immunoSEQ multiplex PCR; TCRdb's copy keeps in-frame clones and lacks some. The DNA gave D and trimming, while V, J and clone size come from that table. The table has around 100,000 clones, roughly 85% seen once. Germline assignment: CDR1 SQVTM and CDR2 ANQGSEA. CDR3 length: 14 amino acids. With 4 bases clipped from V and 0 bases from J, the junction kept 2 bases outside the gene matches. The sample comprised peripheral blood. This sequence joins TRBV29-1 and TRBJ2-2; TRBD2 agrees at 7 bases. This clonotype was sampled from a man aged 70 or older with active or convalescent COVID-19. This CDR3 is CSVGLAANTGELFF. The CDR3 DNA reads TGCAGCGTTGGTCTAGCGGCGAACACCGGGGAGCTGTTTTTT.